This T cell receptor (beta chain) was captured by sequencing in a study of OX40 agonist ivuxolimab in advanced cancers. Study-wide results and caveats: In the 0.1-3.0 mg/kg groups, partial responders showed among the lowest expansion.

V was cut by 0 bases and J by 6 bases, with 7 bases left in between. The CDR3 is 14 amino acids. Germline V gene data show CDR1 as SGDLS and CDR2 as YYNGEE. This clone appeared a single time. Its matching antigen is unknown. Clones were read by immunoSEQ multiplex PCR, and TCRdb kept only the in-frame ones, dropping some. The sample includes some 84,000 clones, approximately 92% seen only once; the top ten take approximately 8.6%. The specimen comprised CD4+ or CD8+ T cells sorted from blood, sampled in a trial of the OX40 agonist ivuxolimab. This sequence was found in an adult with an advanced solid tumor such as melanoma, head and neck, liver or kidney cancer. This sequence joins TRBV9 and TRBJ1-6, with D maybe TRBD1 (6 bases). The CDR3 loop reads CASSVDRVNSPLHF. In DNA form, the CDR3 reads TGTGCCAGCAGCGTAGACAGGGTTAATTCACCCCTCCACTTT.